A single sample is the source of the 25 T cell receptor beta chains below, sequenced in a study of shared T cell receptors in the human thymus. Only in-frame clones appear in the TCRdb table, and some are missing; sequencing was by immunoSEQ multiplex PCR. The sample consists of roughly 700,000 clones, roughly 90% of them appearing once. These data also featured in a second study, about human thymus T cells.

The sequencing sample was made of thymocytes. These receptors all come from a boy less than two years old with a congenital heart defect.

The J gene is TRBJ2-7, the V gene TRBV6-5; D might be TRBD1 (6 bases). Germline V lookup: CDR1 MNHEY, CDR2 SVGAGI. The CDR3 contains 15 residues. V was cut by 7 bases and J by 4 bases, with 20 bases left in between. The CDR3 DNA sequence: TGTGCCAGCATTAACCTCCGGGACACCGGTTACGAGCAGTACTTC. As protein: CASINLRDTGYEQYF.

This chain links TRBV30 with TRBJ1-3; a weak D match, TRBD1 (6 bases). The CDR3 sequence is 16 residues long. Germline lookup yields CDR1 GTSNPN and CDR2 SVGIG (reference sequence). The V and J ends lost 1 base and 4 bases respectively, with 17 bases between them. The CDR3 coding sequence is TGTGCCTGGAGTGAGGACGTGGGAAGGGGGGGAAACACCATATATTTT. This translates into CAWSEDVGRGGNTIYF.

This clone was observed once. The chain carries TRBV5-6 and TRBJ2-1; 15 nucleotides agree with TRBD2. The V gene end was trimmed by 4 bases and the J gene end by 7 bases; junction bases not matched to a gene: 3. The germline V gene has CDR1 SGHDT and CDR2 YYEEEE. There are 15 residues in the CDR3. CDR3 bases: TGTGCCAGCAGCCGCGGGACTAGCGGGAGGAATGAGCAGTTCTTC. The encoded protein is CASSRGTSGRNEQFF. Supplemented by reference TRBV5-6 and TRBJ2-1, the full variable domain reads DAGVTQSPTHLIKTRGQQVTLRCSPKSGHDTVSWYQQALGQGPQFIFQYYEEEERQRGNFPDRFSGHQFPNYSSELNVNALLLGDSALYLCASSRGTSGRNEQFFGPGTRLTVL.

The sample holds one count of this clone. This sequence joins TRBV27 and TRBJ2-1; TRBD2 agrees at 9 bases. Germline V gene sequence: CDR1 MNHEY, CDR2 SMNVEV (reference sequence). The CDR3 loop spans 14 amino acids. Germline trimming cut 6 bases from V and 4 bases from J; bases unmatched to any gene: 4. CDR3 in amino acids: CASSLAGAYNEQFF. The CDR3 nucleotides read TGTGCCAGCAGCTTAGCGGGGGCGTACAATGAGCAGTTCTTC.

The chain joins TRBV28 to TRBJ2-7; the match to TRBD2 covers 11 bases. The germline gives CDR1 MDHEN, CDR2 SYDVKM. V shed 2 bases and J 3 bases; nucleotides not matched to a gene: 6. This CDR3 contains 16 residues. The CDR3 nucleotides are TGTGCCAGCAGTTTACTCAGACTAGCGGGGTTCTACGAGCAGTACTTC. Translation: CASSLLRLAGFYEQYF.

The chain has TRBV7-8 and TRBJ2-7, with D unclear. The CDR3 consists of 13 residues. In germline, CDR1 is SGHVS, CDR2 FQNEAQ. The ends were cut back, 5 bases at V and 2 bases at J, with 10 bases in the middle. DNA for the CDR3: TGTGCCAGCAGCCACAGATCAACCTACGAGCAGTACTTC. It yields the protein CASSHRSTYEQYF.

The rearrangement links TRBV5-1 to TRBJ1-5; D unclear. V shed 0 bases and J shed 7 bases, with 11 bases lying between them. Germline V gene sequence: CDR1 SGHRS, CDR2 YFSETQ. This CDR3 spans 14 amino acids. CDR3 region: CASSLGSVGQPQHF. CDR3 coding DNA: TGCGCCAGCAGCTTGGGTTCCGTCGGGCAGCCCCAGCATTTT.

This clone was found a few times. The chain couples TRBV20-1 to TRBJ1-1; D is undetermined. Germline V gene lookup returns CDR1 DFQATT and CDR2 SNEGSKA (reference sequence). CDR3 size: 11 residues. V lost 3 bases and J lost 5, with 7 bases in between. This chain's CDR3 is CSASAGTEAFF. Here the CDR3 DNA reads TGCAGTGCTAGCGCCGGGACTGAAGCTTTCTTT.

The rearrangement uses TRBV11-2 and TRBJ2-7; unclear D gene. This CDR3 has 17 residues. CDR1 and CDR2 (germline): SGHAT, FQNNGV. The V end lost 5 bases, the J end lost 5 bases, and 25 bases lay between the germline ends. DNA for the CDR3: TGTGCCAGCAGCCCTAATAGAGTGGCCCTAGGCCTCGACGAGCAGTACTTC. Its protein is CASSPNRVALGLDEQYF.

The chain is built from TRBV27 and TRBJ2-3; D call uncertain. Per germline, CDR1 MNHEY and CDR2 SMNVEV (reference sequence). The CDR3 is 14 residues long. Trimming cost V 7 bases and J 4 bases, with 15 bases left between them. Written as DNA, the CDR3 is TGTGCCAGCACCTTGGAGTCCGGCGCAGATACGCAGTATTTT. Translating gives CASTLESGADTQYF.

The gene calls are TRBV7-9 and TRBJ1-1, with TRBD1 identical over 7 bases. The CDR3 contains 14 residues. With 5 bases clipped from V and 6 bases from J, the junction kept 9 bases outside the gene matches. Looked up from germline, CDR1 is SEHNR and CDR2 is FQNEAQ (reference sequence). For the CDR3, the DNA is TGTGCCAGCAGCCTAGGGACCGGGACAGCTGAAGCTTTCTTT. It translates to CASSLGTGTAEAFF.

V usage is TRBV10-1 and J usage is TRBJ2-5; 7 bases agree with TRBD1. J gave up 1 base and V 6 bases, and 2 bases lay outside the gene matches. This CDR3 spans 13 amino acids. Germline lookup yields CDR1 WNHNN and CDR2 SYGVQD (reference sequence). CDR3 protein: CASSGQVQETQYF. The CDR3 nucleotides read TGCGCCAGCAGCGGACAGGTCCAAGAGACCCAGTACTTC.

CDR3 amino acids: CATSRDGEGGYYGYTF. The CDR3 bases are TGTGCCACCAGCAGAGATGGAGAGGGGGGGTACTATGGCTACACCTTC. The J gene is TRBJ1-2, the V gene TRBV15, with D maybe TRBD1 (6 bases). The length of the CDR3 is 16 residues. V was shortened by 0 bases and J by 3 bases, with 14 bases between the two germline ends. CDR1 and CDR2 from the germline V gene are LNHNV and YYDKDF (reference sequence).

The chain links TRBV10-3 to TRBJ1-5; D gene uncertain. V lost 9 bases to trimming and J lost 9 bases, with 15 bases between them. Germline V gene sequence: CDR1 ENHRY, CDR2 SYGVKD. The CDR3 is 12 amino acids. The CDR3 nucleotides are TGTGCCATTTCGACGGCCGGGAGGCCCCAGCATTTT. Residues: CAISTAGRPQHF.

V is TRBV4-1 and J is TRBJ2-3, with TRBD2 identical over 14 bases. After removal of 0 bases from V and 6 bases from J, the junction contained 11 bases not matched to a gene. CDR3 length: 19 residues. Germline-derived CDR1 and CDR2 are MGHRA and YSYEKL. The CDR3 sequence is CASSQEATGLAGVRDTQYF. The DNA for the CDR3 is TGCGCCAGCAGCCAAGAAGCGACGGGACTAGCGGGAGTCAGGGATACGCAGTATTTT.

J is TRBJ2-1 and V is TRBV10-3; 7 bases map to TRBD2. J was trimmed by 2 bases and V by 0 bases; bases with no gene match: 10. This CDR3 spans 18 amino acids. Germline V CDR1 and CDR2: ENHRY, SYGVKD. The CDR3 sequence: CAISESSGKYKAYNEQFF. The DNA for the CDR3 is TGTGCCATCAGTGAGTCCAGCGGGAAATATAAGGCCTACAATGAGCAGTTCTTC.

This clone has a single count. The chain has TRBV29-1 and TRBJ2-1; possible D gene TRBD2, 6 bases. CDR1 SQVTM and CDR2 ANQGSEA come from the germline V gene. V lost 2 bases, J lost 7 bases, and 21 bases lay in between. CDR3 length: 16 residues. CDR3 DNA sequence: TGCAGCGTTGAATTCCTCGGAGGGAGTGGTGGGAATGAGCAGTTCTTC. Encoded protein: CSVEFLGGSGGNEQFF.

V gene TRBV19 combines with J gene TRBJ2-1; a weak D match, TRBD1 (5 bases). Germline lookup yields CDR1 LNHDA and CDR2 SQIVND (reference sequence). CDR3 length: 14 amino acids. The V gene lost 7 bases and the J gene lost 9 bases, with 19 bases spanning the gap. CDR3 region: CASTPRGLHGEQFF. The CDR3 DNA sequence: TGTGCCAGTACCCCTAGGGGCTTACACGGTGAGCAGTTCTTC.

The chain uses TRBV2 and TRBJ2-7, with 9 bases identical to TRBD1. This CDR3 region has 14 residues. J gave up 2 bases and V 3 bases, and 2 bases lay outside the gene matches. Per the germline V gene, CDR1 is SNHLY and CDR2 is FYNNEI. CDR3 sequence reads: CASSEWDRAYEQYF. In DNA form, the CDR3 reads TGTGCCAGCAGTGAGTGGGACAGGGCCTACGAGCAGTACTTC.

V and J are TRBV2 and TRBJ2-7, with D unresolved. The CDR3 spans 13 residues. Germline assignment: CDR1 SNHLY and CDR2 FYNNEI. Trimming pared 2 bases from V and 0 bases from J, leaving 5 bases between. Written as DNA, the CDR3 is TGTGCCAGCAGTGAAATCCTCTCCTACGAGCAGTACTTC. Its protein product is CASSEILSYEQYF.

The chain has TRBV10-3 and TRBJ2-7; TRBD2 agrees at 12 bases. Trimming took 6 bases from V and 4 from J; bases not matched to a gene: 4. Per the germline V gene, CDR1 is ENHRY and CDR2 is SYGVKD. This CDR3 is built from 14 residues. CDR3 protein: CAIRTSGRDYEQYF. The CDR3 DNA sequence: TGTGCCATCAGGACTAGCGGGAGAGATTACGAGCAGTACTTC.

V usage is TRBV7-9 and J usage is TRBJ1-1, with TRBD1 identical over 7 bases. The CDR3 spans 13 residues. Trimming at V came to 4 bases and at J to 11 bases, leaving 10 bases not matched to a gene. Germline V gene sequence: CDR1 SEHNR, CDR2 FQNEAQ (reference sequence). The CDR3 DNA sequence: TGTGCCAGCAGCTCCCGACAGGGTACGGAGGCTTTCTTT. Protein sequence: CASSSRQGTEAFF.

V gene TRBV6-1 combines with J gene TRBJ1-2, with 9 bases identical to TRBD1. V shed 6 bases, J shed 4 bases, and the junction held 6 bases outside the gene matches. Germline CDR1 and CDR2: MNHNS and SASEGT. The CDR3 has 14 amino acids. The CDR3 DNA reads TGTGCCAGCAGATGGGACAGGGTAGGCTATGGCTACACCTTC. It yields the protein CASRWDRVGYGYTF.

The CDR3 here is CASSIGGVQYEQYF. The CDR3 nucleotides are TGTGCCAGCAGCATAGGGGGCGTCCAATACGAGCAGTACTTC. J is TRBJ2-7 and V is TRBV28, with 7 nucleotides matching TRBD1. V was pared by 6 bases and J by 4 bases, with 9 bases of the junction left unmatched. This CDR3 contains 14 residues. Germline V gene sequence: CDR1 MDHEN, CDR2 SYDVKM.

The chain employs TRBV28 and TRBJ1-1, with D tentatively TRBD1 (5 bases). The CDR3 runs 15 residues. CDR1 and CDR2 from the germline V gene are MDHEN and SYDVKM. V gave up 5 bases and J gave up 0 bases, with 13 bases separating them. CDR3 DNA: TGTGCCAGCAGTCCGCGGGGCAGCCTGAACACTGAAGCTTTCTTT. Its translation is CASSPRGSLNTEAFF. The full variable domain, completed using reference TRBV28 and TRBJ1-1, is DVKVTQSSRYLVKRTGEKVFLECVQDMDHENMFWYRQDPGLGLRLIYFSYDVKMKEKGDIPEGYSVSREKKERFSLILESASTNQTSMYLCASSPRGSLNTEAFFGQGTRLTVV.